One and the same sample provided the 24 T cell receptor beta chains below, sequenced in a study of shared clonotypes between healthy human individuals. The assay was immunoSEQ multiplex PCR, and TCRdb's table has in-frame clones only and misses some. Seen here are about 380,000 clones, 90% to 98% observed once, and the top ten hold approximately 0.32%. Source material: memory CD8+ T cells sorted from blood. Subset given: CD45RO+ cells pooled with CCR7-negative TemRA cells. The receptors were gathered from a man aged 30 to 45 in good health.

This chain connects TRBV7-9 to TRBJ2-1; 10 bases line up with TRBD2. CDR3 size: 15 residues. V dropped 2 bases and J dropped 7; count of bases not matched to a gene: 5. From germline, CDR1 is SEHNR and CDR2 FQNEAQ (reference sequence). The CDR3 region is CASSLTLAGENEQFF. In DNA form, the CDR3 reads TGTGCCAGCAGCTTAACTCTAGCGGGAGAAAATGAGCAGTTCTTC. Full variable domain (remainder filled in from reference TRBV7-9 and TRBJ2-1): DTGVSQNPRHKITKRGQNVTFRCDPISEHNRLYWYRQTLGQGPEFLTYFQNEAQLEKSRLLSDRFSAERPKGSFSTLEIQRTEQGDSAMYLCASSLTLAGENEQFFGPGTRLTVL.

This chain links TRBV30 with TRBJ2-7; 9 positions match TRBD2. Germline CDR1 reads GTSNPN; CDR2 reads SVGIG (reference sequence). The CDR3 is 14 amino acids. Germline trimming cut 0 bases from V and 0 bases from J; bases unmatched to any gene: 0. Here the CDR3 reads CAWSVLAGSYEQYF. Written as DNA, the CDR3 is TGTGCCTGGAGTGTACTAGCGGGCTCCTACGAGCAGTACTTC.

This clone was observed once. V usage is TRBV27 and J usage is TRBJ1-2, with a weak D call TRBD1 (5 bases). The CDR3 sequence is 16 residues long. CDR1 and CDR2 from the germline V gene are MNHEY and SMNVEV (reference sequence). V was trimmed by 0 bases and J by 8 bases, leaving 19 bases between them. The CDR3 DNA is TGTGCCAGCAGTTTATCTGTCCCTGTGGGGGACCGGGGCTACACCTTC. It encodes CASSLSVPVGDRGYTF.

J is TRBJ2-1 and V is TRBV7-9; no clear D. The CDR3 has 15 residues. The V end was cut by 3 bases, the J end by 3 bases, with 12 bases between. Germline lookup yields CDR1 SEHNR and CDR2 FQNEAQ (reference sequence). This CDR3 reads CASSLVRKIYNEQFF. In DNA, the CDR3 is TGTGCCAGCAGCTTGGTCCGTAAGATCTACAATGAGCAGTTCTTC.

This chain links TRBV28 with TRBJ2-7, with 10 bases matching TRBD2. The CDR3 is 13 residues long. J gave up 9 bases and V 6 bases, and 8 bases lay outside the gene matches. Germline V lookup: CDR1 MDHEN, CDR2 SYDVKM. CDR3 nucleotides: TGTGCCAGCAGATCTAGCGGGAGTTTCGTGCAGTACTTC. This encodes CASRSSGSFVQYF.

The chain recombines TRBV15 with TRBJ2-7; TRBD2 agrees at 7 bases. Germline V gives CDR1 LNHNV, CDR2 YYDKDF (reference sequence). The junction had 14 bases not matched to a gene; V was cut back by 1 base and J by 5 bases. The CDR3 is 17 residues long. CDR3 DNA sequence: TGTGCCACCAGCAGAGTTGGGGGGAGGGGATTAGTCCACGAGCAGTACTTC. Amino acids: CATSRVGGRGLVHEQYF.

The V call is TRBV30, the J call TRBJ2-7, with TRBD1 matching 7 bases. The V gene end was trimmed by 4 bases and the J gene end by 0 bases; junction bases not matched to a gene: 9. Germline-derived CDR1 and CDR2 are GTSNPN and SVGIG (reference sequence). The CDR3 is made up of 15 amino acids. In DNA form, the CDR3 reads TGTGCCTGGAAAAAAGGTCCAGGGGGCTCCTACGAGCAGTACTTC. It specifies CAWKKGPGGSYEQYF.

J is TRBJ2-1 and V is TRBV28; TRBD2 matches at 7 bases. CDR3 length equals 15 residues. Germline CDR1 MDHEN, CDR2 SYDVKM. V lost 8 bases to trimming and J lost 0 bases; unmatched junction nucleotides: 7. CDR3 sequence: CASGGAGSSYNEQFF. CDR3 sequence (DNA): TGTGCCAGCGGTGGAGCGGGGAGCTCCTACAATGAGCAGTTCTTC.

The genes are TRBV5-1 and TRBJ2-1; D gene uncertain. This CDR3 contains 16 residues. Trimming shortened V by 0 bases and J by 3 bases, and 13 bases separated the two germline ends. Germline lookup yields CDR1 SGHRS and CDR2 YFSETQ. The DNA of the CDR3 is TGCGCCAGCAGCTTGGTATCTGCTCTGGACTACAATGAGCAGTTCTTC. Translation: CASSLVSALDYNEQFF.

The chain links TRBV18 to TRBJ1-1, with D unclear. The CDR3 has 15 residues. Looked up from germline, CDR1 is KGHSH and CDR2 is LQKENI. V gave up 3 bases and J gave up 5 bases, with 16 bases separating them. The CDR3 coding sequence is TGTGCCAGCTCACCGTGGGAGGTTAGAGGAACTGAAGCTTTCTTT. Its protein product is CASSPWEVRGTEAFF. The full variable domain, rest sourced from reference TRBV18 and TRBJ1-1, is NAGVMQNPRHLVRRRGQEARLRCSPMKGHSHVYWYRQLPEEGLKFMVYLQKENIIDESGMPKERFSAEFPKEGPSILRIQQVVRGDSAAYFCASSPWEVRGTEAFFGQGTRLTVV.

This sequence joins TRBV28 and TRBJ2-1; D is unclear. V shed 2 bases and J shed 10 bases, with 6 bases lying between them. There are 11 residues in the CDR3. Germline loops: CDR1 MDHEN, CDR2 SYDVKM. The CDR3 coding sequence is TGTGCCAGCAGTTTAGATCAGGAGCAGTTCTTC. It is translated as CASSLDQEQFF.

J is TRBJ2-7 and V is TRBV28; perhaps TRBD2 as D (5 bases). The ends were cut back, 4 bases at V and 4 bases at J, with 17 bases in the middle. The germline gives CDR1 MDHEN, CDR2 SYDVKM. The CDR3 is 15 residues long. This CDR3 is CASSSATRSEYEQYF. The CDR3 region has the DNA TGTGCCAGCAGTTCCGCTACTAGGAGTGAGTACGAGCAGTACTTC.

This clone appeared a single time. The V call is TRBV30, the J call TRBJ2-1; a possible D gene is TRBD2 (6 bases). Germline assignment: CDR1 GTSNPN and CDR2 SVGIG (reference sequence). The CDR3 covers 13 residues. The germline V and J ends were trimmed by 5 bases and 7 bases, with 15 bases remaining between them. The CDR3 bases are TGTGCCTGGGGCGGGACCGCCCTTAATGAGCAGTTCTTC. This encodes CAWGGTALNEQFF.

This sequence joins TRBV10-2 and TRBJ2-7; TRBD2 might be the D (6 bases). V was cut by 2 bases and J by 3 bases, with 17 bases left in between. CDR3 length: 16 amino acids. Germline CDR1 reads WSHSY; CDR2 reads SAAADI. The CDR3 spells CASSEAGHDSHYEQYF. The CDR3 nucleotides read TGCGCCAGCAGTGAGGCGGGGCATGACTCCCACTACGAGCAGTACTTC.

The chain is built from TRBV15 and TRBJ1-4, with D tentatively TRBD1 (6 bases). From germline, CDR1 is LNHNV and CDR2 YYDKDF (reference sequence). V lost 8 bases and J 4 bases, leaving 11 bases between the germline ends. The CDR3 has 13 residues. The CDR3 reads CATQGQFNEKLFF. The CDR3 nucleotides read TGTGCCACCCAAGGACAGTTTAATGAAAAACTGTTTTTT.

The CDR3 DNA reads as TGTGCCAGTAGTATAGCCCTAGGGGTCAACACTGAAGCTTTCTTT. Translating it yields CASSIALGVNTEAFF. This sequence joins TRBV19 and TRBJ1-1; possibly TRBD1 for D (5 bases). Trimming left V 1 base short and J 2 bases short, with 11 bases between. Per the germline V gene, CDR1 is LNHDA and CDR2 is SQIVND (reference sequence). The CDR3 loop spans 15 amino acids.

V is TRBV5-1 and J is TRBJ2-5, with TRBD1 matching 8 bases. The germline gives CDR1 SGHRS, CDR2 YFSETQ. The CDR3 spans 14 residues. With V trimmed by 1 base and J by 4 bases, 3 bases remained unmatched. CDR3 sequence reads: CASSLTGTGETQYF. The CDR3 region has the DNA TGCGCCAGCAGCTTGACGGGGACAGGAGAGACCCAGTACTTC.

The V and J genes are TRBV27 and TRBJ2-5; 8 nucleotides align to TRBD2. The CDR3 has 17 residues. V lost 1 base, J lost 0 bases, and 7 bases stayed unmatched. CDR1 is MNHEY and CDR2 is SMNVEV in the germline V gene (reference sequence). The CDR3 sequence is CASSLYPAGGNQETQYF. CDR3 in DNA: TGTGCCAGCAGTTTATACCCTGCGGGAGGAAACCAAGAGACCCAGTACTTC.

V usage is TRBV28 and J usage is TRBJ1-4, with D tentatively TRBD1 (5 bases). CDR3 length equals 14 residues. V was cut by 2 bases and J by 5 bases, with 9 bases left in between. The germline V gene has CDR1 MDHEN and CDR2 SYDVKM. The CDR3 is CASSLRGGNEKLFF. In DNA, the CDR3 is TGTGCCAGCAGTTTACGGGGCGGGAATGAAAAACTGTTTTTT. Full variable domain (outside the CDR3, taken from reference TRBV28 and TRBJ1-4): DVKVTQSSRYLVKRTGEKVFLECVQDMDHENMFWYRQDPGLGLRLIYFSYDVKMKEKGDIPEGYSVSREKKERFSLILESASTNQTSMYLCASSLRGGNEKLFFGSGTQLSVL.

With regard to this clone: The same CDR3 can be traced to other DNA sequences in this sample. The chain couples TRBV5-1 to TRBJ2-3, with TRBD2 matching over 7 bases. Trimming at V came to 0 bases and at J to 1 base, leaving 2 bases not matched to a gene. The germline CDR1 and CDR2 sequences are SGHRS and YFSETQ. This CDR3 spans 15 amino acids. DNA of the CDR3: TGCGCCAGCAGCTTGGAGGGAGGGGGCACAGATACGCAGTATTTT. As protein: CASSLEGGGTDTQYF.

The rearrangement uses TRBV5-1 and TRBJ2-7, with a tentative D call TRBD1 (6 bases). This CDR3 spans 14 amino acids. V lost 3 bases and J lost 4, with 14 bases in between. The germline V gene encodes CDR1 SGHRS and CDR2 YFSETQ. The CDR3 sequence: CASSSTDSVYEQYF. The CDR3 DNA sequence: TGCGCCAGCAGCTCCACGGACAGCGTATACGAGCAGTACTTC.

The rearrangement uses TRBV28 and TRBJ2-2; D call uncertain. CDR1 and CDR2 from the germline V gene are MDHEN and SYDVKM. The CDR3 runs to 9 residues. Trimming stripped 8 bases from V and 8 bases from J, with 3 bases between. For the CDR3, the DNA is TGTGCCAGCGGGGGGGAGCTGTTTTTT. Translating it yields CASGGELFF.

The chain is built from TRBV9 and TRBJ2-7, with 11 nucleotides matching TRBD2. Germline CDR1 is SGDLS and CDR2 is YYNGEE. The CDR3 extends over 14 amino acids. V shed 0 bases and J 7 bases; nucleotides not matched to a gene: 3. This CDR3 is CASSVAGLAEEQYF. The CDR3 DNA reads as TGTGCCAGCAGCGTAGCGGGACTAGCGGAAGAGCAGTACTTC.

CDR3 loop: CASSGQGTSGGYEQYF. Here the CDR3 DNA reads TGTGCCAGTAGTGGACAGGGGACTAGCGGAGGCTACGAGCAGTACTTC. This rearrangement joins TRBV19 to TRBJ2-7, with TRBD2 matching 11 bases. The junction had 9 bases not matched to a gene; V was cut back by 5 bases and J by 3 bases. The germline V gene encodes CDR1 LNHDA and CDR2 SQIVND (reference sequence). The CDR3 loop spans 16 amino acids.